The 32 T cell receptor beta chains reported below all come from one sample, sequenced in a study of identical twins. TCRdb processed the 5' RACE reads anew with MiXCR; each CDR3 protein has one entry. The table records under 300,000 distinct CDR3 sequences, around 15% of them present only once. The sample taken for sequencing was memory (CD45RO+) T cells sorted from blood. Receptors originate from a woman aged 18-29 years in good health.

The gene calls are TRBV6-1 and TRBJ2-7, with 7 bases fitting TRBD1. CDR1 is MNHNS, CDR2 SASEGT, per germline. The CDR3 covers 13 residues. The junction had 10 bases not matched to a gene; V was cut back by 9 bases and J by 5 bases. CDR3 region: CASMLRGSNEQYF. For the CDR3, the DNA is TGTGCCAGTATGCTCAGGGGGAGTAACGAGCAGTACTTC.

This clonotype appeared a few times. The rearrangement joins TRBV7-9 to TRBJ1-1; 8 bases match TRBD1. The ends lost 6 bases at V and 7 bases at J; junction bases unmatched: 4. From germline, CDR1 is SEHNR and CDR2 FQNEAQ (reference sequence). This CDR3 region has 12 residues. Written as DNA, the CDR3 is TGTGCCAGCAGGGAAACAGGGGGTGAAGCTTTCTTT. Protein: CASRETGGEAFF.

The sample holds a few counts of this clonotype. The rearrangement links TRBV5-1 to TRBJ2-4; 7 bases map to TRBD2. Germline trimming cut 4 bases from V and 0 bases from J; bases unmatched to any gene: 1. The CDR3 is 14 residues long. The V gene's germline CDR1 is SGHRS and CDR2 YFSETQ. CDR3 amino acids: CASSSGIAKNIQYF. Here the CDR3 DNA reads TGCGCCAGCAGCAGCGGGATAGCCAAAAACATTCAGTACTTC.

This rearrangement joins TRBV20-1 to TRBJ1-2; 7 positions agree with TRBD1. This CDR3 has 11 amino acids. Germline V gene lookup returns CDR1 DFQATT and CDR2 SNEGSKA (reference sequence). V lost 6 bases and J lost 6; bases outside the gene matches: 4. CDR3 in amino acids: CSARGMDGYTF. DNA for the CDR3: TGCAGTGCCAGGGGGATGGATGGCTACACCTTC.

The chain uses TRBV7-9 and TRBJ2-7; D is undetermined. The CDR3 has 16 amino acids. V dropped 2 bases and J dropped 0 bases, with 14 bases sitting between them. Per germline, CDR1 SEHNR and CDR2 FQNEAQ (reference sequence). The DNA for the CDR3 is TGTGCCAGCAGCTTACAAGGAACAGCGAGCTCCTACGAGCAGTACTTC. It yields the protein CASSLQGTASSYEQYF.

The rearrangement uses TRBV6-1 and TRBJ2-7; 14 bases agree with TRBD2. The CDR3 totals 14 residues. J was trimmed by 5 bases and V by 6 bases; bases with no gene match: 3. Germline CDR1 reads MNHNS; CDR2 reads SASEGT. The CDR3 bases are TGTGCCAGCAGGGGACTAGCGGGAGAGAACGAGCAGTACTTC. Its protein product is CASRGLAGENEQYF.

This clonotype showed up many times. This chain uses TRBV29-1 with TRBJ2-1; the D is unclear. V shed 7 bases and J shed 7 bases, with 17 bases lying between them. This CDR3 is 13 amino acids long. Germline-derived CDR1 and CDR2 are SQVTM and ANQGSEA. The CDR3 bases are TGCAGCGCACGCCGGGCCCTTGGGAATGAGCAGTTCTTC. Translated, it gives CSARRALGNEQFF.

The rearrangement links TRBV4-2 to TRBJ2-5; 8 bases match TRBD2. The CDR3 is 15 amino acids. The V gene end was trimmed by 0 bases and the J gene end by 5 bases; junction bases not matched to a gene: 5. From germline, CDR1 is LGHNA and CDR2 YNFKEQ. CDR3 loop: CASSQDPGGPETQYF. Written as DNA, the CDR3 is TGTGCCAGCAGCCAAGATCCGGGGGGGCCGGAGACCCAGTACTTC.

This clonotype occurred a few times. V usage is TRBV5-1 and J usage is TRBJ2-3; 12 positions agree with TRBD2. This CDR3 has 16 residues. CDR1 SGHRS and CDR2 YFSETQ come from the germline V gene. The ends lost 0 bases at V and 4 bases at J; junction bases unmatched: 3. CDR3 DNA: TGCGCCAGCAGCTTGGTGTCTAGCGGGGGGGCAGATACGCAGTATTTT. It encodes CASSLVSSGGADTQYF.

CDR3 in DNA: TGTGCCAGCAGCCTGTCGAGCACTGAAGCTTTCTTT. As protein: CASSLSSTEAFF. The V call is TRBV7-9, the J call TRBJ1-1; D is ambiguous. Per the germline V gene, CDR1 is SEHNR and CDR2 is FQNEAQ (reference sequence). The length of the CDR3 is 12 residues. The V gene lost 5 bases and the J gene lost 4 bases, with 8 bases spanning the gap.

This chain links TRBV20-1 with TRBJ1-1, with D unclear. The CDR3 runs to 12 residues. The V gene's germline CDR1 is DFQATT and CDR2 SNEGSKA (reference sequence). The ends were cut back, 0 bases at V and 2 bases at J, with 4 bases in the middle. CDR3: CSARDPNTEAFF. DNA for the CDR3: TGCAGTGCTAGAGACCCCAACACTGAAGCTTTCTTT.

This clonotype was seen a handful of times. The gene calls are TRBV7-9 and TRBJ2-1; no firm D call. Trimming removed 4 bases from V and 4 bases from J, with 14 bases in between. Germline V gene data show CDR1 as SEHNR and CDR2 as FQNEAQ (reference sequence). The CDR3 totals 15 residues. CDR3 DNA: TGTGCCAGCAGCTCACACACGCACTCATACAATGAGCAGTTCTTC. It specifies CASSSHTHSYNEQFF.

This clonotype was found many times. The chain combines TRBV7-2 with TRBJ2-3, with 12 positions matching TRBD2. J was trimmed by 6 bases and V by 3 bases; bases with no gene match: 4. The germline V gene has CDR1 SGHTA and CDR2 FQGNSA. The CDR3 is made up of 15 amino acids. The CDR3 DNA is TGTGCCAGCAGCTTGACTAGCGGGAGCCGGGATACGCAGTATTTT. Protein sequence: CASSLTSGSRDTQYF. Full variable domain (missing parts from reference TRBV7-2 and TRBJ2-3): GAGVSQSPSNKVTEKGKDVELRCDPISGHTALYWYRQSLGQGLEFLIYFQGNSAPDKSGLPSDRFSAERTGGSVSTLTIQRTQQEDSAVYLCASSLTSGSRDTQYFGPGTRLTVL.

This clonotype was seen only a few times. V is TRBV11-3 and J is TRBJ1-1; D is uncertain. Germline V lookup: CDR1 SGHNT, CDR2 YENEEA. This CDR3 region has 13 residues. V lost 11 bases, J lost 8 bases, and 21 bases lay in between. CDR3 amino acids: CAQSRASSHEAFF. The CDR3 DNA reads as TGTGCCCAAAGTCGAGCCTCTTCGCACGAAGCTTTCTTT.

This clonotype was seen repeatedly, ten times or more. CDR3 nucleotide sequence: TGTGCCAGCAGCCGAACTACCGACAGGGAGCAGTACTTC. Translation: CASSRTTDREQYF. The chain has TRBV27 and TRBJ2-7; D perhaps matches TRBD1 (6 bases). Deletions cut 6 bases from V and 7 bases from J, with 16 bases between. There are 13 residues in the CDR3. Per germline, CDR1 MNHEY and CDR2 SMNVEV (reference sequence).

This clonotype has only a few counts. This chain uses TRBV20-1 with TRBJ2-7, with D perhaps TRBD1 (6 bases). Germline V gives CDR1 DFQATT, CDR2 SNEGSKA (reference sequence). The CDR3 loop spans 14 amino acids. The V and J ends lost 3 bases and 6 bases respectively, with 18 bases between them. The DNA of the CDR3 is TGCAGTGCTAGCCAAGGGCACAGGGTCTTCGAGCAGTACTTC. This encodes CSASQGHRVFEQYF.

The J gene is TRBJ1-2, the V gene TRBV7-9, with 7 nucleotides matching TRBD1. V lost 5 bases and J lost 7; bases outside the gene matches: 7. The CDR3 has 13 residues. Germline V gives CDR1 SEHNR, CDR2 FQNEAQ (reference sequence). The CDR3 DNA reads TGTGCCAGCAGCCTGGGACAGACGAGTGGCTACACCTTC. Its translation: CASSLGQTSGYTF. Together with reference TRBV7-9 and TRBJ1-2, the CDR3 gives the full variable domain: DTGVSQNPRHKITKRGQNVTFRCDPISEHNRLYWYRQTLGQGPEFLTYFQNEAQLEKSRLLSDRFSAERPKGSFSTLEIQRTEQGDSAMYLCASSLGQTSGYTFGSGTRLTVV.

This clonotype was recorded at least ten times. The chain has TRBV3-1 and TRBJ1-2; D possibly corresponds to TRBD1 (5 bases). With 3 bases removed from V and 6 bases from J, the gap between germline ends came to 14 bases. CDR3 size: 14 residues. Germline loops: CDR1 LGHDT, CDR2 YNNKEL (reference sequence). The chain's CDR3 is CASSHPERGNGYTF. CDR3 DNA sequence: TGTGCCAGCAGCCATCCCGAAAGGGGAAATGGCTACACCTTC. The full variable domain, completed using reference TRBV3-1 and TRBJ1-2, is DTAVSQTPKYLVTQMGNDKSIKCEQNLGHDTMYWYKQDSKKFLKIMFSYNNKELIINETVPNRFSPKSPDKAHLNLHINSLELGDSAVYFCASSHPERGNGYTFGSGTRLTVV.

The chain links TRBV7-2 to TRBJ2-7, with D uncertain. V lost 2 bases to trimming and J lost 2 bases, with 7 bases between them. This CDR3 contains 13 residues. Germline CDR1 reads SGHTA; CDR2 reads FQGNSA. This CDR3 reads CASSLSPTYEQYF. CDR3 DNA sequence: TGTGCCAGCAGCTTAAGCCCAACCTACGAGCAGTACTTC.

This clonotype showed up just once. The chain couples TRBV20-1 to TRBJ1-1; D perhaps matches TRBD1 (6 bases). Germline assignment: CDR1 DFQATT and CDR2 SNEGSKA (reference sequence). With 7 bases removed from V and 8 bases from J, the gap between germline ends came to 23 bases. CDR3 length: 14 residues. CDR3 residues: CSVPPGLKGEEAFF. For the CDR3, the DNA is TGCAGTGTCCCACCGGGACTTAAGGGGGAGGAAGCTTTCTTT.

The rearrangement links TRBV10-3 to TRBJ1-3; 9 bases are a match to TRBD1. Per the germline V gene, CDR1 is ENHRY and CDR2 is SYGVKD. The CDR3 extends over 15 amino acids. With 5 bases clipped from V and 1 base from J, the junction kept 3 bases outside the gene matches. Here the CDR3 DNA reads TGTGCCATCAGTCGCGGACAGGGGTCTGGAAACACCATATATTTT. Protein sequence: CAISRGQGSGNTIYF.

A few counts support this clonotype. The chain recombines TRBV21-1 with TRBJ2-1. TRBV21-1 is a pseudogene locus. There are 16 residues in the CDR3. CDR3: CASSKYQDSSYNEQFF. The CDR3 region has the DNA TGTGCCAGCAGCAAATATCAGGATTCTTCATACAATGAGCAGTTCTTC.

The table lists this clonotype with a few counts. The genes are TRBV10-3 and TRBJ1-2; unclear D gene. V dropped 0 bases and J dropped 0 bases, with 14 bases sitting between them. The CDR3 extends over 17 amino acids. Germline V gives CDR1 ENHRY, CDR2 SYGVKD. The CDR3 bases are TGTGCCATCAGTGAGTCAGGCCGCAATACAGCTAACTATGGCTACACCTTC. Translating it yields CAISESGRNTANYGYTF.

In its sample, this clonotype was seen a few times. The V call is TRBV6-5, the J call TRBJ1-5, with D hard to call. The CDR3 spans 16 residues. V lost 0 bases and J 2 bases, leaving 11 bases between the germline ends. Germline CDR1 and CDR2: MNHEY and SVGAGI. For the CDR3, the DNA is TGTGCCAGCAGTTACTCGGGCACCCCCGGCAATCAGCCCCAGCATTTT. This encodes CASSYSGTPGNQPQHF.

The rearrangement joins TRBV11-1 to TRBJ2-1; 10 bases match TRBD2. Germline assignment: CDR1 SGHAT and CDR2 FQDESV (reference sequence). There are 20 residues in the CDR3. V lost 3 bases to trimming and J lost 1 base; unmatched junction nucleotides: 15. CDR3 residues: CASSFGGAGGPVYSYNEQFF. As DNA, the CDR3 is TGTGCCAGCAGCTTCGGGGGAGCGGGAGGGCCGGTATATTCCTACAATGAGCAGTTCTTC.

A few counts support this clonotype. V is TRBV11-2 and J is TRBJ2-5; D gene ambiguous. This CDR3 contains 17 residues. Trimming left V 3 bases short and J 1 base short, with 18 bases between. Germline V gene data show CDR1 as SGHAT and CDR2 as FQNNGV. The CDR3 spells CASSFWPGPYSQETQYF. The CDR3 DNA reads as TGTGCCAGCAGCTTTTGGCCCGGGCCCTACAGCCAAGAGACCCAGTACTTC.

This chain connects TRBV20-1 to TRBJ1-2; D uncertain. The germline V gene encodes CDR1 DFQATT and CDR2 SNEGSKA (reference sequence). CDR3 length: 11 amino acids. V lost 5 bases and J 7 bases, leaving 11 bases between the germline ends. CDR3 protein: CSARGALGYTF. The CDR3 DNA follows: TGCAGTGCTCGTGGCGCGCTTGGCTACACCTTC.

This chain links TRBV2 with TRBJ1-5, with D maybe TRBD1 (5 bases). This CDR3 has 15 amino acids. V shed 2 bases and J shed 3 bases, with 11 bases lying between them. Germline V gene lookup returns CDR1 SNHLY and CDR2 FYNNEI. CDR3 DNA: TGTGCCAGCAGTGAAAGGGGACGGAACAATCAGCCCCAGCATTTT. This gives the protein CASSERGRNNQPQHF.

The V gene is TRBV12-3 or TRBV12-4, the J gene TRBJ1-6; D call uncertain. The CDR3 loop spans 13 amino acids. The V end lost 6 bases, the J end lost 8 bases, and 11 bases lay between the germline ends. CDR3 DNA: TGTGCCAGCAGGCCCAGATCCGATTCACCCCTCCACTTT. Its protein is CASRPRSDSPLHF.

This chain links TRBV7-9 with TRBJ2-1; 11 positions match TRBD2. The V gene's germline CDR1 is SEHNR and CDR2 FQNEAQ (reference sequence). CDR3 size: 14 residues. The V segment lost 5 bases and the J segment 9 bases; nucleotides outside the gene matches: 6. The CDR3 DNA is TGTGCCAGCAGCAACTTAGCGGGGGGGCGTGAGCAGTTCTTC. Its translation is CASSNLAGGREQFF.

The chain uses TRBV7-2 and TRBJ2-3; D remains unclear. Trimming took 5 bases from V and 6 from J, leaving 12 bases between them. CDR3 length: 13 residues. Germline V gene sequence: CDR1 SGHTA, CDR2 FQGNSA. CDR3 loop: CASSPRAWDTQYF. The CDR3 nucleotides are TGTGCCAGCAGCCCACGGGCCTGGGATACGCAGTATTTT.

The chain carries TRBV3-1 and TRBJ2-1, with 12 bases aligning to TRBD2. The germline gives CDR1 LGHDT, CDR2 YNNKEL (reference sequence). This CDR3 contains 14 residues. Trimming took 1 base from V and 10 from J; bases not matched to a gene: 2. CDR3 loop: CASSQGLAGVEQFF. DNA of the CDR3: TGTGCCAGCAGCCAAGGACTAGCGGGAGTAGAGCAGTTCTTC.